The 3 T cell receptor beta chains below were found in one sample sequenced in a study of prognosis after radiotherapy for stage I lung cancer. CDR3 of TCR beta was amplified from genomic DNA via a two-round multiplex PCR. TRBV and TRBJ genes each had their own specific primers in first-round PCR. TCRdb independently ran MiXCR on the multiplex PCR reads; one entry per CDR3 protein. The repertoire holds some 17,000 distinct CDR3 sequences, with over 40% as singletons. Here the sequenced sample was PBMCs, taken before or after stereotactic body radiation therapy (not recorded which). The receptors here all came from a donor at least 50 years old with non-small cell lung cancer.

CDR3 protein: CASILSGGRYEQFF. The DNA for the CDR3 is TGTGCCAGCATCCTAAGCGGGGGTCGGTATGAGCAGTTCTTC. The chain uses TRBV6-1 and TRBJ2-1; 8 bases map to TRBD2. After removal of 7 bases from V and 8 bases from J, the junction contained 10 bases not matched to a gene. Germline V gene sequence: CDR1 MNHNS, CDR2 SASEGT. The CDR3 consists of 14 residues.

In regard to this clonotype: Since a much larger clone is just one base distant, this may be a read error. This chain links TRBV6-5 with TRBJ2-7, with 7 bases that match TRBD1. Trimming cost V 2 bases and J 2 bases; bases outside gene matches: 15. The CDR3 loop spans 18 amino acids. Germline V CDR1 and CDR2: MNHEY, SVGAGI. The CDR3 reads CASSYETGCFLLPYEQYF. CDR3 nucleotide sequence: TGTGCCAGCAGTTACGAGACAGGGTGCTTTCTACTACCCTACGAGCAGTACTTC.

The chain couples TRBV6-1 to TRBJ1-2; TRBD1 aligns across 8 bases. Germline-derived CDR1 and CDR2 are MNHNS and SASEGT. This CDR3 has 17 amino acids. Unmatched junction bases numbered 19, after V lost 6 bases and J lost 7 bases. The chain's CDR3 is CASSPLGQVVGPVGYTF. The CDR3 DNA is TGTGCCAGCAGCCCCCTGGGACAGGTCGTCGGACCGGTTGGCTACACCTTC.